These T cell receptor beta chains were read from a single sample in a study of response to subunit inactivated influenza vaccine. TCRdb called the RT-PCR reads again in MiXCR, with one record for every CDR3 protein. The table has more than 700,000 distinct CDR3 sequences, over 20% seen once. The source material was PBMCs from blood, sampled less than 6 days after vaccination. These receptors were taken from a man aged 50-59 years who received an inactivated influenza vaccine. Both conserved end residues are part of each CDR3. D genes are given only for firm matches. Rows may omit the clone size; those that give it use once, few, many or a size class.

j_call v_call d_call clone_size cdr3_aa cdr3_nt
TRBJ2-1 TRBV4-3 TRBD1 - CASSHGQGNNEQFF TGCGCCAGCAGCCATGGACAGGGAAACAATGAGCAGTTCTTC
TRBJ1-2 TRBV7-6 - few CASSLTGGSVPNYGYTF TGTGCCAGCAGCTTAACTGGTGGGTCGGTTCCTAACTATGGCTACACCTTC
TRBJ2-1 TRBV7-2 TRBD2 - CASSLWSSGGAGNEQFF TGTGCCAGCAGCTTATGGTCCAGCGGGGGGGCCGGGAATGAGCAGTTCTTC
TRBJ2-2 TRBV20-1 - few CSARDLMETGELFF TGCAGTGCTAGAGATCTGATGGAAACCGGGGAGCTGTTTTTT
TRBJ2-7 TRBV5-1 TRBD1 many CASSLQGAKSEQYF TGCGCCAGCAGCTTACAGGGGGCTAAGAGCGAGCAGTACTTC
TRBJ1-5 TRBV28 - - CASSFWDLPNQPQHF TGTGCCAGCAGTTTCTGGGACCTACCTAATCAGCCCCAGCATTTT
TRBJ1-1 TRBV12-3/TRBV12-4 - - CASSLADWGHTEAFF TGTGCCAGCAGTTTAGCTGATTGGGGGCACACTGAAGCTTTCTTT
TRBJ2-1 TRBV20-1 TRBD2 - CSARDLLSSGSVDEQFF TGCAGTGCTAGAGATCTTTTGTCGAGCGGGAGCGTCGATGAGCAGTTCTTC
TRBJ1-1 TRBV15 - - CATSNGKSNTEAFF TGTGCCACCAGCAACGGCAAGTCAAACACTGAAGCTTTCTTT
TRBJ2-7 TRBV7-2 - - CASSLVAGSTYEQYF TGTGCCAGCAGCTTAGTCGCGGGATCGACCTACGAGCAGTACTTC
TRBJ2-1 TRBV12-3/TRBV12-4 - many CASSLGRRYEQFF TGTGCCAGCAGTTTAGGACGGAGGTATGAGCAGTTCTTC
TRBJ1-2 TRBV20-1 - - CSARDMAGSGYTF TGCAGTGCTAGAGATATGGCAGGATCTGGCTACACCTTC
TRBJ2-6 TRBV11-2 TRBD1 - CASSLDRGRFGANVLTF TGTGCCAGCAGCCTGGACAGGGGGCGGTTTGGGGCCAACGTCCTGACTTTC
TRBJ2-5 TRBV12-3/TRBV12-4 - - CASSWGLYQETQYF TGTGCCAGCAGTTGGGGACTGTACCAAGAGACCCAGTACTTC
TRBJ2-7 TRBV12-3/TRBV12-4 - many CASVAGPLGEQYF TGTGCCAGCGTGGCGGGACCTCTTGGCGAGCAGTACTTC
TRBJ1-3 TRBV20-1 - few CSARDTGSGNTIYF TGCAGTGCTAGAGACACCGGCTCTGGAAACACCATATATTTT
TRBJ2-6 TRBV7-6 TRBD1 - CASSFIGGPSGANVLTF TGTGCCAGCAGCTTTATAGGGGGCCCCTCTGGGGCCAACGTCCTGACTTTC
TRBJ1-4 TRBV6-5 TRBD1 few CASSTGQGVREKLFF TGTGCCAGCAGTACTGGACAGGGGGTACGGGAAAAACTGTTTTTT
TRBJ2-1 TRBV6-2/TRBV6-3 - - CASSYSPLRQGAIHNDQFF TGTGCCAGCAGTTACTCCCCCCTTCGCCAGGGAGCGATACACAATGACCAGTTCTTC
TRBJ2-3 TRBV4-3 - - CASSQDALGAQYF TGCGCCAGCAGCCAAGACGCCCTTGGTGCGCAGTATTTT
TRBJ2-1 TRBV7-2 TRBD2 few CASSPGLASRYNEQFF TGTGCCAGCAGCCCCGGACTAGCGAGTCGCTACAATGAGCAGTTCTTC
TRBJ1-1 TRBV12-3/TRBV12-4 TRBD1 - CASNPGGSTEAFF TGTGCCAGCAATCCAGGGGGGAGCACTGAAGCTTTCTTT
TRBJ2-7 TRBV4-2 - - CASSQDLTSSYEQYF TGTGCCAGCAGCCAAGATCTTACGAGCTCCTACGAGCAGTACTTC
TRBJ2-6 TRBV19 - - CASSIRSSGANVLTF TGTGCCAGTAGTATACGGAGCTCTGGGGCCAACGTCCTGACTTTC